Below, one T cell receptor beta chain is given with its context. The individuals who served as donors were healthy Caucasians living in Russia, aged about 6 to 95. Per sample, no less than 5 micrograms of total RNA were extracted. The data were taken from a study of blood T cells in healthy people across ages. PCR was performed a second time for roughly 7 to 12 cycles using a sample-barcoded 5' primer and a J-beta primer mix. A single record per CDR3 protein comes from TCRdb applying MiXCR to the 5' RACE reads. The sample carries some 1,800,000 distinct CDR3 sequences, about 39% recorded once. CDR1 and CDR2 (germline): SGHRS, YFSETQ. V was clipped by 0 bases and J by 4 bases; unmatched bases: 4. CDR3 length equals 15 residues.

The chain carries TRBV5-1 and TRBJ2-5; 9 nucleotides match TRBD2. The sample taken for sequencing was blood. This clonotype was obtained from a human donor in good health. In DNA, the CDR3 is TGCGCCAGCAGCTTGGCTAGCGGGGATGCAGAGACCCAGTACTTC. This gives the protein CASSLASGDAETQYF.